This passage covers 20 T cell receptor beta chains from one sample sequenced in a study of T-cell memory formation after mild COVID-19. TCRdb re-analysed the 5' RACE reads in MiXCR, keeping a single row per CDR3 protein. The sample includes about 180,000 distinct CDR3 sequences, about 18% of them seen just once. The sample taken for sequencing was PBMCs or a T cell subset sorted from them (not recorded which). These receptors all come from a man aged 18 to 30 who had mild COVID-19 (a few samples of this study predate the infection). Cell type and time point are not known.

V gene TRBV10-3 combines with J gene TRBJ2-2; TRBD1 agrees at 9 bases. Germline CDR1 is ENHRY and CDR2 is SYGVKD. With V trimmed by 5 bases and J by 5 bases, 6 bases remained unmatched. The CDR3 runs 15 residues. Written as DNA, the CDR3 is TGTGCCATCAGTCTACAGGGGGCTGGAACCGGGGAGCTGTTTTTT. This encodes CAISLQGAGTGELFF.

This clonotype was observed a few times. The chain joins TRBV6-4 to TRBJ2-3, with 9 bases aligning to TRBD2. J gave up 0 bases and V 3 bases, and 4 bases lay outside the gene matches. This CDR3 region has 16 residues. The germline V gene encodes CDR1 MRHNA and CDR2 SNTAGT. CDR3: CASSEASGDSTDTQYF. In DNA form, the CDR3 reads TGTGCCAGCAGTGAGGCTAGCGGGGATAGCACAGATACGCAGTATTTT.

This clonotype has just a few counts. The CDR3 bases are TGCGCCAGCAGCCCGAGACAGGGGCCAAATCAGCCCCAGCATTTT. It encodes CASSPRQGPNQPQHF. The J gene is TRBJ1-5, the V gene TRBV4-3; the match to TRBD1 covers 8 bases. The CDR3 spans 15 residues. Germline V gives CDR1 LGHNA, CDR2 YSLEER. Germline trimming cut 4 bases from V and 4 bases from J; bases unmatched to any gene: 6.

The chain has TRBV6-2 or TRBV6-3 and TRBJ1-2; D ambiguous. CDR1 is MNHEY and CDR2 is SVGEGT in the germline V gene. CDR3 length: 13 amino acids. V lost 7 bases, J lost 2 bases, and 11 bases lay in between. This chain's CDR3 is CASNRRENYGYTF. Written as DNA, the CDR3 is TGTGCCAGCAATCGTCGAGAAAACTATGGCTACACCTTC.

This clonotype was seen a handful of times. The rearrangement links TRBV7-6 to TRBJ2-2; 12 bases match TRBD2. Germline CDR1 SGHVS, CDR2 FNYEAQ. The CDR3 covers 17 residues. J was trimmed by 3 bases and V by 4 bases; bases with no gene match: 6. CDR3 coding DNA: TGTGCCAGCAGCTCCTCTAGCGGGGGGGCCGACACCGGGGAGCTGTTTTTT. Protein product: CASSSSSGGADTGELFF.

This clonotype was found many times. The CDR3 DNA reads TGTGCCAGCAGTTTCGTAGGGAGTAGGACTGAAGCTTTCTTT. Translating it yields CASSFVGSRTEAFF. The gene calls are TRBV12-3 or TRBV12-4 and TRBJ1-1; D gene unclear. Trimming took 3 bases from V and 5 from J, leaving 13 bases between them. The CDR3 sequence is 14 residues long.

The chain combines TRBV7-2 with TRBJ2-3, with 11 bases lining up with TRBD2. The CDR3 has 16 amino acids. Germline assignment: CDR1 SGHTA and CDR2 FQGNSA. V lost 4 bases to trimming and J lost 6 bases; unmatched junction nucleotides: 9. In nucleotides, the CDR3 is TGTGCCAGCAGCTACCGTCTAGCGGGGGGCCTGGATACGCAGTATTTT. Its protein product is CASSYRLAGGLDTQYF.

The V gene is TRBV10-3, the J gene TRBJ1-6; D not certain. Germline CDR1 and CDR2: ENHRY and SYGVKD. The germline V and J ends were trimmed by 3 bases and 8 bases, with 11 bases remaining between them. The CDR3 runs to 14 residues. For the CDR3, the DNA is TGTGCCATCAGTGAATCTGGGGAGGATTCACCCCTCCACTTT. Encoded protein: CAISESGEDSPLHF.

The chain employs TRBV6-6 and TRBJ1-4, with unresolved D. The CDR3 is 15 amino acids. Between the trimmed V and J ends, which lost 4 bases and 2 bases, there was a span of 11 bases. CDR1 is MNHNY, CDR2 SVGAGI, per germline (reference sequence). CDR3 sequence: CASSSTPGTNEKLFF. The CDR3 DNA reads as TGTGCCAGCAGTTCAACCCCTGGCACTAATGAAAAACTGTTTTTT.

The sample holds a few counts of this clonotype. CDR3 DNA: TGTGCCAGCAGACTGACTAGCTTATCACCAGATACGCAGTATTTT. Its protein is CASRLTSLSPDTQYF. V usage is TRBV5-5 and J usage is TRBJ2-3, with 7 bases aligning to TRBD2. Germline V gene sequence: CDR1 SGHKS, CDR2 YYEKEE (reference sequence). This CDR3 is 15 amino acids long. V lost 5 bases to trimming and J lost 4 bases; unmatched junction nucleotides: 10.

The V call is TRBV12-3 or TRBV12-4, the J call TRBJ2-2; D tentatively reads TRBD1 or TRBD2 (5 bases each). V lost 3 bases to trimming and J lost 4 bases, with 9 bases between them. This CDR3 is 14 amino acids long. The CDR3 is CASSFGGSTGELFF. In nucleotides, the CDR3 is TGTGCCAGCAGTTTTGGGGGAAGCACCGGGGAGCTGTTTTTT.

The table lists this clonotype with a few counts. V gene TRBV6-6 combines with J gene TRBJ1-5; 9 bases match TRBD1. The trim removed 8 bases at V and 4 bases at J, leaving 6 bases unmatched. CDR1 and CDR2 (germline): MNHNY, SVGAGI (reference sequence). The CDR3 runs to 14 residues. CDR3 sequence (DNA): TGTGCCAGCGCCCCCGGACAGGGGAATCAGCCCCAGCATTTT. It translates to CASAPGQGNQPQHF.

There are a few counts of this clonotype. The chain is built from TRBV9 and TRBJ2-3, with 12 bases that match TRBD2. The CDR3 runs 16 residues. Germline V CDR1 and CDR2: SGDLS, YYNGEE. The V and J ends lost 3 bases and 7 bases, in that order; junction bases with no gene match: 9. The CDR3 DNA reads TGTGCCAGCAGCGCAATCGGGACTAGCGGGTCACATACGCAGTATTTT. Protein product: CASSAIGTSGSHTQYF.

The chain combines TRBV5-1 with TRBJ2-3; D is perhaps TRBD2 (5 bases). Germline lookup yields CDR1 SGHRS and CDR2 YFSETQ. The germline V and J ends were trimmed by 0 bases and 2 bases, with 13 bases remaining between them. The CDR3 has 16 residues. The CDR3 DNA reads as TGCGCCAGCAGCTTGGTGGTCTCAGCGGACACAGATACGCAGTATTTT. Protein sequence: CASSLVVSADTDTQYF.

Worth noting for this clonotype: At one end the junction does not follow the germline gene, possibly because of a read error. V and J are TRBV7-7 and TRBJ2-3; maybe TRBD1 (6 bases). Germline V CDR1 and CDR2: SSHAT, FNYEAQ (reference sequence). The CDR3 has 14 amino acids. The CDR3 reads CASSPGQFTDTQYF. The CDR3 region has the DNA TGTGCTAGCAGCCCGGGACAATTCACAGATACGCAGTATTTT.

This clonotype was counted a few times. The chain uses TRBV6-2 or TRBV6-3 and TRBJ1-6; 8 nucleotides align to TRBD1. The trim removed 4 bases at V and 13 bases at J, leaving 6 bases unmatched. Germline values: CDR1 MNHEY, CDR2 SVGEGT. The length of the CDR3 is 13 residues. The CDR3: CASSSVTGAPLHF. DNA for the CDR3: TGTGCCAGCAGTTCCGTGACAGGGGCCCCCCTCCACTTT.

The V call is TRBV20-1, the J call TRBJ2-4; D remains ambiguous. V shed 3 bases and J shed 1 base, with 7 bases lying between them. The CDR3 length is 13 residues. The germline V gene has CDR1 DFQATT and CDR2 SNEGSKA (reference sequence). As DNA, the CDR3 is TGCAGTGCTAGGAACCGGGCCAAAAACATTCAGTACTTC. It yields the protein CSARNRAKNIQYF.

In this sample, this clonotype turned up a few times. This chain links TRBV7-9 with TRBJ1-1, with 7 positions matching TRBD1. The CDR3 has 14 residues. After removal of 5 bases from V and 5 bases from J, the junction contained 8 bases not matched to a gene. CDR1 SEHNR and CDR2 FQNEAQ come from the germline V gene (reference sequence). The CDR3 loop reads CASSLEGARTEAFF. The CDR3 DNA follows: TGTGCCAGCAGCCTGGAGGGGGCGAGAACTGAAGCTTTCTTT.

The chain recombines TRBV20-1 with TRBJ2-7, with TRBD1 matching 7 bases. Trimming removed 5 bases from V and 2 bases from J; junction bases left unmatched: 6. This CDR3 is 13 amino acids long. Looked up from germline, CDR1 is DFQATT and CDR2 is SNEGSKA (reference sequence). The CDR3 sequence: CSAALDRTYEQYF. CDR3 DNA: TGCAGTGCTGCCCTGGACAGGACCTACGAGCAGTACTTC.

The chain links TRBV7-2 to TRBJ2-7, with 8 positions matching TRBD2. The CDR3 is 14 amino acids. Germline CDR1 is SGHTA and CDR2 is FQGNSA. V dropped 5 bases and J dropped 0; count of bases not matched to a gene: 3. The CDR3 reads CASSPRGDSYEQYV. In nucleotides, the CDR3 is TGTGCCAGCAGCCCGCGGGGGGACTCCTACGAGCAGTACGTC.